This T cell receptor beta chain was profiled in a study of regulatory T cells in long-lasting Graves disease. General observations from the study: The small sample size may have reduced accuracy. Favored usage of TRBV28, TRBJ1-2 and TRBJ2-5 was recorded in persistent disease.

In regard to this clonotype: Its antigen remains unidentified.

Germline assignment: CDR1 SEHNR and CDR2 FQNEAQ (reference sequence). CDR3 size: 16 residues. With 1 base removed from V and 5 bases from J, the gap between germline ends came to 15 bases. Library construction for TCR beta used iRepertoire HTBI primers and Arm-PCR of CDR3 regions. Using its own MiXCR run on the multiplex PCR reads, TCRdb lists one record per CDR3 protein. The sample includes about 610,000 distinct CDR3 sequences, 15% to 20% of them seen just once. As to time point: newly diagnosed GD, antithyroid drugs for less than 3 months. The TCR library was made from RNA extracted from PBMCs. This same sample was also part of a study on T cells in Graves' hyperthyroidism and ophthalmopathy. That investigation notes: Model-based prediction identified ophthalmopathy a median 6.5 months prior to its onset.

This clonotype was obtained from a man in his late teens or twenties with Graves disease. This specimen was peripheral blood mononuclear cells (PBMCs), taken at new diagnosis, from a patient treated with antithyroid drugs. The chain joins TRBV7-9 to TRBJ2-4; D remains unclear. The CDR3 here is CASSLVVGRTENIQYF. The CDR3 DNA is TGTGCCAGCAGCTTAGTCGTGGGCCGGACCGAAAACATTCAGTACTTC.